This TCR beta chain was profiled in a study of control samples from healthy donors and cancer patients. Germline values: CDR1 SGHNT, CDR2 YYREEE (reference sequence). J lost 1 base, V lost 3 bases, and 4 bases had no gene match. CDR3 length: 18 amino acids. Assay: immunoSEQ multiplex PCR; the TCRdb copy retains only in-frame clones and omits some. This table holds tens of thousands of clones, roughly 93% found once. Sequences were obtained from PBMCs. This receptor was taken from a woman aged 40 to 55 with lung cancer. This rearrangement joins TRBV5-4 to TRBJ2-2, with 15 nucleotides matching TRBD2. The CDR3 protein is CASSSGTSGGLNTGELFF. CDR3 nucleotides: TGTGCCAGCAGCTCAGGGACTAGCGGGGGGTTGAACACCGGGGAGCTGTTTTTT.